This TCR beta chain was obtained from a study of radiotherapy plus CTLA-4 blockade in lung cancer. The wider study: Patients showed objective responses in roughly 19% of cases and disease control in just over 30%. Findings and limits, study-wide: Blood-borne expansion of tumor-derived TCR clones followed radiotherapy plus ipilimumab.

Clones were sequenced by immunoSEQ multiplex PCR, and TCRdb holds only the in-frame ones, with some missing. The profile shows roughly 32,000 clones, around 70% of them singletons. Trimming removed 10 bases from V and 2 bases from J, with 14 bases in between. This CDR3 is 13 amino acids long. The germline CDR1 and CDR2 sequences are LNHDA and SQIVND (reference sequence). This clone has a handful of counts. Its cognate antigen is unknown. This chain links TRBV19 with TRBJ2-5; D remains ambiguous. Sequences were derived from peripheral blood, sampled from a patient treated with radiotherapy plus ipilimumab. The clonotype originates from a human donor with non-small cell lung cancer who had stable disease on radiotherapy plus ipilimumab. CDR3 amino acids: CATSNSAQETQYF. The DNA of the CDR3 is TGTGCCACCTCTAACTCGGCGCAAGAGACCCAGTACTTC. The full variable domain, its missing parts supplied by reference TRBV19 and TRBJ2-5, is DGGITQSPKYLFRKEGQNVTLSCEQNLNHDAMYWYRQDPGQGLRLIYYSQIVNDFQKGDIAEGYSVSREKKESFPLTVTSAQKNPTAFYLCATSNSAQETQYFGPGTRLLVL.